This T cell receptor (beta chain) stems from a study of Graves' ophthalmopathy and Graves' hyperthyroidism. Exclusion covered patients with other autoimmune diseases or uncontrolled infections (as well as pregnancy or lactation). Amplification of TCR beta CDR3 regions used RNA transcripts. RT-PCR in the first round used HTBI primers; a second-round multiplex PCR followed. TCRdb reanalysed the multiplex PCR reads using MiXCR and keeps one entry per CDR3 protein. The table has 650,000 to 800,000 distinct CDR3 sequences, roughly 39% seen once. CDR3 length equals 14 residues. V shed 6 bases, J shed 4 bases, and the junction held 8 bases outside the gene matches.

The chain uses TRBV12-3 or TRBV12-4 and TRBJ1-1; 7 positions agree with TRBD1. The sequenced sample was peripheral blood. The sequence was collected from an adult man with Graves' ophthalmopathy. This CDR3 is CASRQDRAGTEAFF. The CDR3 DNA sequence: TGTGCCAGCAGACAAGACAGGGCGGGCACTGAAGCTTTCTTT.